These T cell receptor beta chains were read from a single sample in a study of response to subunit inactivated influenza vaccine. TCRdb fed the RT-PCR reads into MiXCR, producing one record per CDR3 protein. The table records fewer than 350,000 distinct CDR3 sequences, 21% of them present only once. The sequences come from PBMCs from blood, collected approximately 22 months after vaccination. The receptors originated from a man between 50 and 69 years old who received an inactivated influenza vaccine. Each CDR3 is given with its conserved first and last residue. D genes are given only for firm matches.

>TRBJ2-3|TRBV12-3/TRBV12-4|-
CASSYRDITDTQYF
>TRBJ2-2|TRBV5-1|-
CASTSGGMRGTGELFF
>TRBJ2-7|TRBV12-3/TRBV12-4|TRBD1
CASSEGQGAYEQYF
>TRBJ2-3|TRBV14|-
CASSFSGADTQYF
>TRBJ2-2|TRBV29-1|-
CSVGTGTNTGELFF
>TRBJ2-3|TRBV5-6|-
CASSTPSGEADTQYF
>TRBJ1-4|TRBV4-1|-
CASSQARDIGTNEKLFF
>TRBJ1-2|TRBV23-1|TRBD1
CASSLSRTGSTGGYTF
>TRBJ1-1|TRBV18|-
CASSPMGIKAFF
>TRBJ2-3|TRBV29-1|-
CSVRGGGTDTQYF
>TRBJ2-1|TRBV11-1|TRBD2
CASSLFIGLAAEQFF
>TRBJ1-1|TRBV29-1|-
CSVDSRGYNTEAFF
>TRBJ1-6|TRBV5-1|TRBD1
CASSLQGAGDSPLHF
>TRBJ2-7|TRBV7-9|-
CASSTDRNEQYF
>TRBJ2-5|TRBV12-3/TRBV12-4|-
CASSLAYFETQYF
>TRBJ1-5|TRBV29-1|-
CSTAENSNQPQHF
>TRBJ2-7|TRBV3-1|TRBD2
CASSQGEGTYEQYF
>TRBJ1-3|TRBV29-1|-
CSFSSNSGNTIYF
>TRBJ2-5|TRBV20-1|TRBD2
CSVKREGRETQYF
>TRBJ2-1|TRBV24-1|-
CATSDPWRDRGNEQFF
>TRBJ2-3|TRBV7-6|-
CASRSSGADTQYF
>TRBJ1-1|TRBV4-1|-
CASSQEGARAFF
>TRBJ2-4|TRBV29-1|-
CSARAGFGIQYF
>TRBJ1-5|TRBV10-2|-
CASSEGRGGQPQHF
>TRBJ2-1|TRBV19|TRBD2
CASSSAGLAFDEQFF
>TRBJ1-1|TRBV6-1|-
CASRNIQGNTEAFF
>TRBJ1-1|TRBV7-9|TRBD1
CASSSYDRGIEAFF
>TRBJ1-1|TRBV11-3|-
CASSLARHTEAFF
>TRBJ1-5|TRBV5-1|-
CASRGDNNQPQHF
>TRBJ2-1|TRBV30|TRBD1
CACRRGGRYNEQFF
>TRBJ2-7|TRBV6-2/TRBV6-3|TRBD2
CASTRRGTSGRNEQYF
>TRBJ2-7|TRBV18|TRBD1
CASSPRQGAREQYF
>TRBJ1-2|TRBV5-1|-
CASSLDPTGSVLGYTF
>TRBJ2-1|TRBV19|TRBD1
CASSKIGQATPQFF
>TRBJ1-1|TRBV20-1|-
CSATPKRGTSVQMLNTEAFF
>TRBJ2-1|TRBV27|-
CASSFQGGWNEQFF
>TRBJ2-5|TRBV5-6|TRBD1
CASSLRQGETQYF
>TRBJ1-4|TRBV20-1|-
CSAPRRDRTEKLFF
>TRBJ1-5|TRBV6-1|-
CASSPQDRNQPQHF
>TRBJ2-3|TRBV12-3/TRBV12-4|-
CASSLWDKSTDTQYF
>TRBJ1-1|TRBV7-2|-
CASSLMAGNTEAFF
>TRBJ1-2|TRBV2|-
CASTTPRANYGYTF
>TRBJ2-2|TRBV2|TRBD2
CASSWLAGVGELFF
>TRBJ1-5|TRBV20-1|TRBD1
CSASPGQYSNQPQHF
>TRBJ1-1|TRBV7-2|TRBD1
CASSYTPGTENTEAFF
>TRBJ2-2|TRBV27|TRBD1
CTSSPGTGSNTGELFF